Below are 12 T cell receptor beta chains sequenced from a single sample in a study of T cells in Graves' hyperthyroidism and ophthalmopathy. The source material, RNA transcripts, was used to amplify TCR beta CDR3 regions. During a first-round RT-PCR of the TCR CDR3, the HTBI primer set was used. TCRdb reprocessed the multiplex PCR reads with MiXCR, giving one entry per CDR3 protein. The sample includes hundreds of thousands of distinct CDR3 sequences, approximately 16% of them seen just once. Sequenced: blood. Receptors were obtained from a woman under 30 with Graves' hyperthyroidism.

In this sample, this clonotype turned up a few times. This sequence joins TRBV19 and TRBJ2-2; unclear D gene. Germline-derived CDR1 and CDR2 are LNHDA and SQIVND (reference sequence). V was shortened by 4 bases and J by 6 bases, with 3 bases between the two germline ends. This CDR3 contains 11 residues. CDR3 loop: CASSTSGELFF. In DNA, the CDR3 is TGTGCCAGTAGTACTTCCGGGGAGCTGTTTTTT.

The chain couples TRBV14 to TRBJ2-3; D unresolved. Trimming took off 4 bases at V and 5 bases at J, with 16 bases between the two ends. The CDR3 runs to 15 residues. The V gene's germline CDR1 is SGHDN and CDR2 FVKESK. The CDR3 DNA follows: TGTGCCAGCAGCCCCGCCTTAGGGATGGTAGATACGCAGTATTTT. Amino acid sequence: CASSPALGMVDTQYF.

Points on this clonotype: This is likely a read error, given that the CDR3 carries no conserved phenylalanine or tryptophan at its end. V and J are TRBV3-1 and TRBJ2-7; possibly TRBD1 or TRBD2 for D (5 bases each). V lost 1 base, J lost 0 bases, and 19 bases lay in between. Germline CDR1 reads LGHDT; CDR2 reads YNNKEL (reference sequence). The CDR3 is 18 residues long. DNA of the CDR3: TGTGCCAGCAGCCAAGTAACAGGCCCCGGTGGACTCTCCTACGAGCAGTACTCC. Its translation is CASSQVTGPGGLSYEQYS.

This clonotype was recorded at least ten times. This chain's CDR3 is CASREFGRENTEAFF. The CDR3 region has the DNA TGTGCCAGTAGAGAGTTTGGGCGGGAGAACACTGAAGCTTTCTTT. The genes are TRBV28 and TRBJ1-1; D gene uncertain. The CDR3 length is 15 residues. V was pared by 9 bases and J by 1 base, with 18 bases between. Germline assignment: CDR1 MDHEN and CDR2 SYDVKM.

This clonotype was recorded a few times. The V gene is TRBV6-5, the J gene TRBJ2-7; D is unresolved. The V gene's germline CDR1 is MNHEY and CDR2 SVGAGI. This CDR3 is built from 17 residues. V dropped 0 bases and J dropped 6 bases, with 21 bases sitting between them. The CDR3 protein is CASSYSQKRIVGSEQYF. CDR3 DNA sequence: TGTGCCAGCAGTTACTCCCAAAAGCGAATAGTTGGGTCCGAGCAGTACTTC.

This clonotype was counted at least ten times. The genes are TRBV6-2 or TRBV6-3 and TRBJ2-4; tentatively, D is TRBD2 (5 bases). CDR1 is MNHEY, CDR2 SVGEGT, per germline. Trimming stripped 0 bases from V and 3 bases from J, with 12 bases between. The CDR3 totals 16 residues. CDR3 amino acids: CASSYSPSGLKNIQYF. The DNA for the CDR3 is TGTGCCAGCAGTTACTCGCCCAGCGGCCTCAAAAACATTCAGTACTTC.

Of note for this clonotype: Germline and junction disagree at one end, which may indicate a read error. The CDR3 bases are TGTGCCAGCAGTGCGTCGGCTAGCGGAAGAAATGGGCAGTTCTTC. This translates into CASSASASGRNGQFF. The chain has TRBV2 and TRBJ2-1; TRBD2 matches at 7 bases. Looked up from germline, CDR1 is SNHLY and CDR2 is FYNNEI. The CDR3 is 15 residues long. Combining the CDR3 with reference TRBV2 and TRBJ2-1 gives the whole variable domain EPEVTQTPSHQVTQMGQEVILRCVPISNHLYFYWYRQILGQKVEFLVSFYNNEISEKSEIFDDQFSVERPDGSNFTLKIRSTKLEDSAMYFCASSASASGRNGQFFGPGTRLTVL.

J is TRBJ1-6 and V is TRBV19; TRBD1 is a possible D gene (6 bases). The CDR3 covers 17 residues. V was trimmed by 6 bases and J by 2 bases, leaving 17 bases between them. The V gene's germline CDR1 is LNHDA and CDR2 SQIVND (reference sequence). The CDR3 is CASRGTGGAAYNSPLHF. DNA of the CDR3: TGTGCCAGTAGAGGTACTGGGGGGGCTGCCTATAATTCACCCCTCCACTTT.

This clonotype appeared many times. The rearrangement joins TRBV12-3 or TRBV12-4 to TRBJ1-2; 8 bases align to TRBD1. The V gene end was trimmed by 3 bases and the J gene end by 5 bases; junction bases not matched to a gene: 11. The CDR3 spans 16 residues. CDR3 in DNA: TGTGCCAGCAGTTTTTTAATTCAGGGGGCTGGGTATGGCTACACCTTC. It codes for CASSFLIQGAGYGYTF.

This clonotype was counted many times. The chain employs TRBV4-1 and TRBJ2-7; D perhaps matches TRBD2 (5 bases). The germline gives CDR1 MGHRA, CDR2 YSYEKL. Trimming stripped 2 bases from V and 1 base from J, with 12 bases between. The CDR3 loop spans 15 amino acids. The CDR3 DNA sequence: TGCGCCAGCAGCCAACTGGAGGCAGAGTCCTACGAGCAGTACTTC. Translation gives CASSQLEAESYEQYF.

V usage is TRBV3-1 and J usage is TRBJ2-7; 9 bases line up with TRBD1. CDR3 size: 17 residues. Germline V gene lookup returns CDR1 LGHDT and CDR2 YNNKEL (reference sequence). After removal of 4 bases from V and 5 bases from J, the junction contained 15 bases not matched to a gene. DNA of the CDR3: TGTGCCAGCAGCCTACCCCCCGGGACAGGGATATCCGACGAGCAGTACTTC. Protein sequence: CASSLPPGTGISDEQYF.

This clonotype was seen at least ten times. Here the CDR3 DNA reads TGTGCCAGCACCCCGGGGGTGAACACTGAAGCTTTCTTT. This encodes CASTPGVNTEAFF. The J gene is TRBJ1-1, the V gene TRBV2; perhaps TRBD1 as D (5 bases). The V gene lost 7 bases and the J gene lost 0 bases, with 9 bases spanning the gap. Per the germline V gene, CDR1 is SNHLY and CDR2 is FYNNEI. The CDR3 has 13 amino acids.